This TCR beta chain comes out of a study of control samples from healthy donors and cancer patients. CDR3 length equals 14 residues. Trimming took 6 bases from V and 4 from J, leaving 13 bases between them. CDR1 LNHDA and CDR2 SQIVND come from the germline V gene (reference sequence). This clone occurred once. The table came from immunoSEQ multiplex PCR; TCRdb's copy has only in-frame clones and leaves some out. Here the sample spans tens of thousands of clones, around 86% being singletons. The source of this sequence is a woman aged 45-59 years in good health. The V and J genes are TRBV19 and TRBJ1-3; D is ambiguous. Sequenced material: blood. The CDR3 loop is CASSMGLIGNTIYF. Here the CDR3 DNA reads TGTGCCAGTAGCATGGGGTTAATAGGAAACACCATATATTTT. Together with reference TRBV19 and TRBJ1-3, the CDR3 gives the full variable domain: DGGITQSPKYLFRKEGQNVTLSCEQNLNHDAMYWYRQDPGQGLRLIYYSQIVNDFQKGDIAEGYSVSREKKESFPLTVTSAQKNPTAFYLCASSMGLIGNTIYFGEGSWLTVV.